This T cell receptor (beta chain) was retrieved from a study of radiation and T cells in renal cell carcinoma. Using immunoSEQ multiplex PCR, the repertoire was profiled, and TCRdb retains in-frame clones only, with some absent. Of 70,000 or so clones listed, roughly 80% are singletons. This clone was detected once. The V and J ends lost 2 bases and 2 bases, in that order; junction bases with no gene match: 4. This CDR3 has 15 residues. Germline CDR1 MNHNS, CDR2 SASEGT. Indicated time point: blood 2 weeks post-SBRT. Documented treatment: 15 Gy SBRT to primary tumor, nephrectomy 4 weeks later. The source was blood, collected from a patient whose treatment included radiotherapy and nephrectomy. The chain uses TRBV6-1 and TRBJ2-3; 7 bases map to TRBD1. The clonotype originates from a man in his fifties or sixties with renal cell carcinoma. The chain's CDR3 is CASSELQGNTDTQYF. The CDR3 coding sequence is TGTGCCAGCAGTGAATTACAGGGGAACACAGATACGCAGTATTTT.